This T cell receptor beta chain is from a study of blood T cell repertoires in COVID-19. Study in general: Samples came from the United States, Italy and Spain, spanning acute and convalescent COVID-19.

Trimming shortened V by 6 bases and J by 3 bases, and 9 bases separated the two germline ends. Germline V gene lookup returns CDR1 SGDLS and CDR2 YYNGEE. This CDR3 spans 12 amino acids. Repertoires were generated with immunoSEQ multiplex PCR, while TCRdb's copy carries only in-frame clones and drops some. The sample has 300,000 to 400,000 clones, about 90% seen once. Sequencing was performed on peripheral blood. This clonotype was obtained from a woman in her seventies with COVID-19, enrolled during active disease. The V and J genes are TRBV9 and TRBJ1-2; possible D gene TRBD1, 5 bases. The chain's CDR3 is CASKGPDYGYTF. CDR3 DNA: TGTGCCAGCAAGGGGCCCGACTATGGCTACACCTTC.